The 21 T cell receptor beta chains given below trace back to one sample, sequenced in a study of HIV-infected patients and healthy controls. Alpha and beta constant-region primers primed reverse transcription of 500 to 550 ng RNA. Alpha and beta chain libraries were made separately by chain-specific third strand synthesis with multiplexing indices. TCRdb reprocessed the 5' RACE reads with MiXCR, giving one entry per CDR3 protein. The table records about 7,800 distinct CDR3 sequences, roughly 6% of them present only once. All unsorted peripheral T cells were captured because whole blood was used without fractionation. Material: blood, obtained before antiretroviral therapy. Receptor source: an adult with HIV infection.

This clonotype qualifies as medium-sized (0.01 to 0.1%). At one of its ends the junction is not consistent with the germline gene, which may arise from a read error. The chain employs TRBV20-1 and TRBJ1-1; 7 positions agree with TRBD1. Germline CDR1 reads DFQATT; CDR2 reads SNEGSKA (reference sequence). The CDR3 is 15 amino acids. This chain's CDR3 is CSAQEPRQGLYEGFF. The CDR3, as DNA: TGCAGTGCCCAAGAACCCCGACAGGGTCTTTATGAAGGTTTCTTT.

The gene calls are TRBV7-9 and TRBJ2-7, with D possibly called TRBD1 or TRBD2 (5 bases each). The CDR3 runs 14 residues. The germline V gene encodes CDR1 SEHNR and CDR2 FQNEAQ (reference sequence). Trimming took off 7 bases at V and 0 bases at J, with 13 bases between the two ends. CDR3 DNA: TGTGCCAGCAACCCGGGACCCAGCTCCTACGAGCAGTACTTC. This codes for CASNPGPSSYEQYF.

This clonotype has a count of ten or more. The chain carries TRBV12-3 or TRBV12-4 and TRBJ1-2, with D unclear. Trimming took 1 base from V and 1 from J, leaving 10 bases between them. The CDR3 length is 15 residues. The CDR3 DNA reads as TGTGCCAGCAGTTTAGATCGCGGGATTAACTATGGCTACACCTTC. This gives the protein CASSLDRGINYGYTF.

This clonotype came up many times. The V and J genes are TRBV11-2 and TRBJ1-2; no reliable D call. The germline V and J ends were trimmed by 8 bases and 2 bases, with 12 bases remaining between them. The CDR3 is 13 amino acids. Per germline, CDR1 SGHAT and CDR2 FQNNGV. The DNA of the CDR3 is TGTGCCAGCGGCAAGAACACAAACTATGGCTACACCTTC. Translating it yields CASGKNTNYGYTF.

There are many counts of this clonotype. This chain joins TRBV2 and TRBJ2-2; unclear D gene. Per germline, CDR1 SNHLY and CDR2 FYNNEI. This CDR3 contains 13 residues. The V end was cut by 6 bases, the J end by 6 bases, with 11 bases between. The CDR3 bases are TGTGCCAGCAGGACGCGTGGTGCCGGGGAGCTGTTTTTT. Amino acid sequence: CASRTRGAGELFF.

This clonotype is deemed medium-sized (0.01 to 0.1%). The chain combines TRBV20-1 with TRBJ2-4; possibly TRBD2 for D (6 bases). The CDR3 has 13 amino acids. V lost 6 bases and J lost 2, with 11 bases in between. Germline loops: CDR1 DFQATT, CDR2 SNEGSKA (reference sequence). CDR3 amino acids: CSAPRGTKNIQYF. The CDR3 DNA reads TGCAGTGCCCCCCGGGGGACCAAAAACATTCAGTACTTC.

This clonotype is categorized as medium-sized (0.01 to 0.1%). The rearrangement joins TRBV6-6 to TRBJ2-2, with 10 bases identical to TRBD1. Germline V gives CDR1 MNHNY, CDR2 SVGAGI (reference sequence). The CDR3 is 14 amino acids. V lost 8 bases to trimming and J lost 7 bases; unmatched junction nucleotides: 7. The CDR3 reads CASAGQGLDGELFF. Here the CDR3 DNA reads TGTGCCAGCGCGGGACAGGGGTTGGACGGGGAGCTGTTTTTT.

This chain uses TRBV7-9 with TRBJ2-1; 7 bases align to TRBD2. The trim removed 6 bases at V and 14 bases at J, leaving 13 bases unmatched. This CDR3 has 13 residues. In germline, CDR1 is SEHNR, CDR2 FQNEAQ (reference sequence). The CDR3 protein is CASRQSGTVVEFF. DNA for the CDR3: TGTGCCAGCAGACAAAGCGGGACCGTAGTGGAGTTCTTC.

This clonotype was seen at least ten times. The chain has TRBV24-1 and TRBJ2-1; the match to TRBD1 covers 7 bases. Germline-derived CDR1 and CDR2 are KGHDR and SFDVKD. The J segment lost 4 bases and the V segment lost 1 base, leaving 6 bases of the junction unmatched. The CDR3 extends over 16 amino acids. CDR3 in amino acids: CATSDFTGVSYNEQFF. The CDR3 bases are TGTGCCACCAGTGATTTCACAGGGGTATCGTACAATGAGCAGTTCTTC.

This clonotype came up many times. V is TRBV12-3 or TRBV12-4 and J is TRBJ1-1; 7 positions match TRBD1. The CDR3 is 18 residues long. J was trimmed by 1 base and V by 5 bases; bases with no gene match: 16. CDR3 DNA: TGTGCCAGCAGTCTGTTAAACCCCATACAGGGGCCGAACACTGAAGCTTTCTTT. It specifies CASSLLNPIQGPNTEAFF.

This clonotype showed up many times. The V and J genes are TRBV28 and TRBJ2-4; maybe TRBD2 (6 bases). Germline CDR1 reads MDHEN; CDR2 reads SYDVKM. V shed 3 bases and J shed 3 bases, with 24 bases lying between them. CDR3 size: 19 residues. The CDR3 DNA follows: TGTGCCAGCAGTTTTTCTTTGGAGGGCGCCGGTTACGACAAAAACATTCAGTACTTC. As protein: CASSFSLEGAGYDKNIQYF.

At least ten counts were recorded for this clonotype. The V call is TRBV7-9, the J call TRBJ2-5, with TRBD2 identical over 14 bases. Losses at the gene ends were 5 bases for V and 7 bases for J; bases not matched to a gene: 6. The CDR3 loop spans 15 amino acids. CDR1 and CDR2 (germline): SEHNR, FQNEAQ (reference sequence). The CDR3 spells CASSGGLAGVTTQYF. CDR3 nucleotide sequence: TGTGCCAGCAGCGGGGGACTAGCGGGAGTAACGACCCAGTACTTC.

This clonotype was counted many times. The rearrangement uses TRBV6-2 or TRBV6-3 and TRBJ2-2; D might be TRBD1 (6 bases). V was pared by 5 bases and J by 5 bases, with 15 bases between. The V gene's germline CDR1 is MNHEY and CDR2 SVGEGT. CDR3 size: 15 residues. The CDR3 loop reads CASSTPGVGTGELFF. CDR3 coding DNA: TGTGCCAGCAGTACTCCAGGGGTCGGGACCGGGGAGCTGTTTTTT.

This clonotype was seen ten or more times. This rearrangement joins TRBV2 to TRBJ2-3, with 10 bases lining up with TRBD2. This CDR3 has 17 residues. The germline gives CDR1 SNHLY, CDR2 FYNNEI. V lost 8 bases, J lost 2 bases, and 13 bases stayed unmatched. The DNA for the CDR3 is TGTGCCAGCCGGGCTAGCGGGGGTCCCCTCTCCACAGATACGCAGTATTTT. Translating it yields CASRASGGPLSTDTQYF.

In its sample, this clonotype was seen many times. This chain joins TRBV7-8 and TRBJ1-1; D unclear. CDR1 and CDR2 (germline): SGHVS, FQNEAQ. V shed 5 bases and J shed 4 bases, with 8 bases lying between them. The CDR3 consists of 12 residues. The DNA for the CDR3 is TGTGCCAGCAGCCCCCAGGTCACTGAAGCTTTCTTT. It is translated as CASSPQVTEAFF.

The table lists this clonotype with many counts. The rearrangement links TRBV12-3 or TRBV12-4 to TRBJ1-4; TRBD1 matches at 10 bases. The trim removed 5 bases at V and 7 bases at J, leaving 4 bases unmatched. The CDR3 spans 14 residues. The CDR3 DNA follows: TGTGCCAGCAGTGTGACAGGGGGCTTTGAAAAACTGTTTTTT. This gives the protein CASSVTGGFEKLFF.

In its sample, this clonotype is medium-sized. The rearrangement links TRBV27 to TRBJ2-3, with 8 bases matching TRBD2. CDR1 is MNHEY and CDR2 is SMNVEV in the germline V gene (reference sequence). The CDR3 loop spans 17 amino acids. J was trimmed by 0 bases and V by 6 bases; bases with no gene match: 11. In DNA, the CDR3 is TGTGCCAGCAGCCTAAGCGGGGGACTAACTAGCACAGATACGCAGTATTTT. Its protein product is CASSLSGGLTSTDTQYF.

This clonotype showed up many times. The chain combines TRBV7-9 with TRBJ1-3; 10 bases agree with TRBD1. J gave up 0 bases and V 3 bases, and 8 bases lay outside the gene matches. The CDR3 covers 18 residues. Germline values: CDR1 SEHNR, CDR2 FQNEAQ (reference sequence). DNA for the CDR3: TGTGCCAGCAGCTTCGGGGACAGGGGCCGGAGCTCTGGAAACACCATATATTTT. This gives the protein CASSFGDRGRSSGNTIYF.

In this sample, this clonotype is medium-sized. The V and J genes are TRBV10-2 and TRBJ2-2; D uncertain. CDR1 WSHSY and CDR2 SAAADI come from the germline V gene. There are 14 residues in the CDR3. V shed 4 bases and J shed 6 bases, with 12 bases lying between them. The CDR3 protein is CASSASWSSGELFF. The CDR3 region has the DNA TGCGCCAGCAGTGCCTCATGGTCGTCCGGGGAGCTGTTTTTT.

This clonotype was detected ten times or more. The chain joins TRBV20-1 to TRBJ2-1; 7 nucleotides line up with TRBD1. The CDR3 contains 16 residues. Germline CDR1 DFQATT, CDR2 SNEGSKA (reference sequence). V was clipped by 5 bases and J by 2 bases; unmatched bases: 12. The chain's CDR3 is CSAPTLGGEAYNEQFF. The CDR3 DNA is TGCAGTGCTCCAACTTTAGGGGGCGAGGCCTACAATGAGCAGTTCTTC.

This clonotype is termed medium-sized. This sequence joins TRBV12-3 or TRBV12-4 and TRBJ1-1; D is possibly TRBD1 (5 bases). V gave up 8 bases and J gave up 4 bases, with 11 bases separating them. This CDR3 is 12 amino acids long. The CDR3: CASGWGGTEAFF. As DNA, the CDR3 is TGTGCCAGCGGGTGGGGGGGCACTGAAGCTTTCTTT.